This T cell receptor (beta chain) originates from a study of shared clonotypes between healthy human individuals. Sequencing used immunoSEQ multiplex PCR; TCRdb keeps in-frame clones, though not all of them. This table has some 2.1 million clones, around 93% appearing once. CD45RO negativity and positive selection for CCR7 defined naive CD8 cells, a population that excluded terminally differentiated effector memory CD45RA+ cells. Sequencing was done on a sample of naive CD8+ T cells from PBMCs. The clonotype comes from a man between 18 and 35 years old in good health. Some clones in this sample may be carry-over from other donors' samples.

CDR3 in DNA: TGTGCCAGCAGCTGGACAGGATTCTACGAGCAGTACTTC. As protein: CASSWTGFYEQYF. V and J are TRBV5-6 and TRBJ2-7, with 7 bases aligning to TRBD1. Germline-derived CDR1 and CDR2 are SGHDT and YYEEEE. The CDR3 runs 13 residues. The V and J ends lost 3 bases and 3 bases, in that order; junction bases with no gene match: 3.